Below are 5 T cell receptor beta chains sequenced from a single sample in a study of OX40 agonist ivuxolimab in advanced cancers. The protocol was immunoSEQ multiplex PCR, while the TCRdb copy is restricted to in-frame clones and leaves out a portion. The sample holds 19,000 or so clones, less than 75% seen once. The sample here was CD4+ or CD8+ T cells sorted from blood, taken in a trial of the OX40 agonist ivuxolimab. These receptor sequences come from an adult with an advanced solid tumor such as melanoma, head and neck, liver or kidney cancer.

The rearrangement links TRBV10-1 to TRBJ2-1, with TRBD2 matching 11 bases. Germline assignment: CDR1 WNHNN and CDR2 SYGVQD (reference sequence). The V segment lost 2 bases and the J segment 1 base; nucleotides outside the gene matches: 10. This CDR3 has 19 amino acids. The chain's CDR3 is CASSELVLAGGVSYNEQFF. As DNA, the CDR3 is TGCGCCAGCAGTGAGCTTGTGCTAGCGGGAGGTGTTTCCTACAATGAGCAGTTCTTC.

The chain uses TRBV28 and TRBJ2-5; the D gene could be TRBD1 or TRBD2 (6 bases each). V was clipped by 6 bases and J by 2 bases, with 13 bases between them. The CDR3 consists of 14 residues. The germline gives CDR1 MDHEN, CDR2 SYDVKM. Written as DNA, the CDR3 is TGTGCCAGCAGCCCCCGGGGGCTACAAGAGACCCAGTACTTC. This translates into CASSPRGLQETQYF.

The chain uses TRBV4-3 and TRBJ1-1; 10 bases are shared with TRBD1. The V segment lost 4 bases and the J segment 5 bases; nucleotides outside the gene matches: 4. Germline CDR1 LGHNA, CDR2 YSLEER. The CDR3 extends over 14 amino acids. The CDR3 spells CASSPDRGRTEAFF. Written as DNA, the CDR3 is TGCGCCAGCAGCCCAGACAGGGGGCGGACTGAAGCTTTCTTT.

This clone was observed a handful of times. The chain employs TRBV14 and TRBJ2-1, with D possibly being TRBD1 (6 bases). Trimming stripped 1 base from V and 8 bases from J, with 21 bases between. The CDR3 totals 17 residues. CDR1 is SGHDN, CDR2 FVKESK, per germline. CDR3 loop: CASSQVLLGQASDEQFF. DNA for the CDR3: TGTGCCAGCAGCCAAGTATTATTGGGACAAGCAAGCGATGAGCAGTTCTTC.

The V call is TRBV30, the J call TRBJ2-1, with 11 bases that match TRBD2. Germline V CDR1 and CDR2: GTSNPN, SVGIG (reference sequence). The CDR3 extends over 15 amino acids. J was trimmed by 4 bases and V by 4 bases; bases with no gene match: 6. CDR3 loop: CAWTPGLADYNEQFF. For the CDR3, the DNA is TGTGCCTGGACGCCGGGACTAGCGGATTACAATGAGCAGTTCTTC. Drawing the rest from reference TRBV30 and TRBJ2-1, the complete variable domain is SQTIHQWPATLVQPVGSPLSLECTVEGTSNPNLYWYRQAAGRGLQLLFYSVGIGQISSEVPQNLSASRPQDRQFILSSKKLLLSDSGFYLCAWTPGLADYNEQFFGPGTRLTVL.